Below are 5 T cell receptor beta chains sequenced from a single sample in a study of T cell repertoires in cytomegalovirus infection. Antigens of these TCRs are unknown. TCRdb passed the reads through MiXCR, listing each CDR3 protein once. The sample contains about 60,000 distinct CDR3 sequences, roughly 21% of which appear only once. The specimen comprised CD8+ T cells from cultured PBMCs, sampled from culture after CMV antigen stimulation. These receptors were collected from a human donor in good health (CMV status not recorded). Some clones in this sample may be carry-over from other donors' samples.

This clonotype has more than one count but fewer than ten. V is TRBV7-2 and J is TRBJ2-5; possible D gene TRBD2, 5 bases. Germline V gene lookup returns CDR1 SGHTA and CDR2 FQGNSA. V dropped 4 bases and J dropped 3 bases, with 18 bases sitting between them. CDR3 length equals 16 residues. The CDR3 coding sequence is TGTGCCAGCAGCTCGACCCTTAGCGAGGGAGAAGAGACCCAGTACTTC. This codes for CASSSTLSEGEETQYF. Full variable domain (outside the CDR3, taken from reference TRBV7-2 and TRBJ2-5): GAGVSQSPSNKVTEKGKDVELRCDPISGHTALYWYRQSLGQGLEFLIYFQGNSAPDKSGLPSDRFSAERTGGSVSTLTIQRTQQEDSAVYLCASSSTLSEGEETQYFGPGTRLLVL.

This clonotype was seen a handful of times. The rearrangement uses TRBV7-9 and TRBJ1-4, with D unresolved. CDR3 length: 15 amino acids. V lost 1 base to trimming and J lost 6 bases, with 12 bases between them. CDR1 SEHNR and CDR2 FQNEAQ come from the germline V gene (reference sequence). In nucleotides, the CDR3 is TGTGCCAGCAGCTTAGGAGCTGTTGGTGATGAAAAACTGTTTTTT. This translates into CASSLGAVGDEKLFF. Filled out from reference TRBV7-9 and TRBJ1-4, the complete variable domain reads DTGVSQNPRHKITKRGQNVTFRCDPISEHNRLYWYRQTLGQGPEFLTYFQNEAQLEKSRLLSDRFSAERPKGSFSTLEIQRTEQGDSAMYLCASSLGAVGDEKLFFGSGTQLSVL.

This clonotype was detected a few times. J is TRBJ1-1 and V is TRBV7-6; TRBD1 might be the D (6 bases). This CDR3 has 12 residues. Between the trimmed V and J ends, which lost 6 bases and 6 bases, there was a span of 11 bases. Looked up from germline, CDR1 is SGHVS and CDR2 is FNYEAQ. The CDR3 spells CASRPQGSEAFF. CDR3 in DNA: TGTGCCAGCAGACCACAGGGATCTGAAGCTTTCTTT.

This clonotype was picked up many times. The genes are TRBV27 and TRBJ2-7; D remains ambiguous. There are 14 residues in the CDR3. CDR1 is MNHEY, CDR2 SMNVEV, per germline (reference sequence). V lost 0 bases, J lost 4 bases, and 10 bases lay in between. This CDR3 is CASSLSEVGYEQYF. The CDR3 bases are TGTGCCAGCAGTTTATCGGAAGTGGGGTACGAGCAGTACTTC.

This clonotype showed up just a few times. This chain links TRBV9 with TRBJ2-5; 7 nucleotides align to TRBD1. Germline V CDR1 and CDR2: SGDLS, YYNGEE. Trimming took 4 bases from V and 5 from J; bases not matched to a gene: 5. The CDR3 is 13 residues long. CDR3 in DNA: TGTGCCAGCAGCTCGCGACAGGGCGAGACCCAGTACTTC. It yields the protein CASSSRQGETQYF. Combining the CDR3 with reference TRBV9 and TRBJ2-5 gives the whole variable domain DSGVTQTPKHLITATGQRVTLRCSPRSGDLSVYWYQQSLDQGLQFLIQYYNGEERAKGNILERFSAQQFPDLHSELNLSSLELGDSALYFCASSSRQGETQYFGPGTRLLVL.